The clone carrying this T cell receptor beta chain has a single count. The entry originates in a study of blood T cell repertoires in COVID-19. Study information: T cells, B-cell-depleted T cells, or PBMCs provided the cDNA or gDNA that served as material.

The CDR3 length is 16 residues. V was clipped by 0 bases and J by 7 bases, with 13 bases between them. Under the authors' procedure: Amplification of reference gene primers was used by the study to estimate nucleated cell counts. The repertoire was sequenced with immunoSEQ multiplex PCR; TCRdb's copy has only in-frame clones and lacks some. From that table come the V and J calls and clone size; the DNA was used to work out D and trimming. This sample has some 350,000 clones, with around 90% found just once. The sample was peripheral blood. This clonotype was obtained from a man younger than 35 with active or convalescent COVID-19. The rearrangement links TRBV23-1 to TRBJ1-6; TRBD1 is a possible D gene (5 bases). TRBV23-1 is designated an ORF whose function remains uncertain. This CDR3 is CASSQSSATENSPLHF. CDR3 DNA sequence: TGCGCCAGCAGTCAATCCTCGGCGACAGAGAATTCACCCCTCCACTTT.